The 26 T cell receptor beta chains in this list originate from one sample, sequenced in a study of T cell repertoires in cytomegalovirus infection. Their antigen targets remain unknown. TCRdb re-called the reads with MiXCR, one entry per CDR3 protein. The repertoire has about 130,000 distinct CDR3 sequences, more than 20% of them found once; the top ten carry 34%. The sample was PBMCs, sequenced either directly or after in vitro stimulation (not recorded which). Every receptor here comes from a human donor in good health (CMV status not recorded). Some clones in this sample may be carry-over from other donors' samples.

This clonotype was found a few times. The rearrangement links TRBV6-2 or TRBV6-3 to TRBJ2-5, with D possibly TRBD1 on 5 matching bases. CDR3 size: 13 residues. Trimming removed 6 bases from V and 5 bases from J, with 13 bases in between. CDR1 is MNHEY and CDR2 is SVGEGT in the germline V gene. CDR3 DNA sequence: TGTGCCAGCAGCATGGGTCCAGGGGAGACCCAGTACTTC. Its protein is CASSMGPGETQYF.

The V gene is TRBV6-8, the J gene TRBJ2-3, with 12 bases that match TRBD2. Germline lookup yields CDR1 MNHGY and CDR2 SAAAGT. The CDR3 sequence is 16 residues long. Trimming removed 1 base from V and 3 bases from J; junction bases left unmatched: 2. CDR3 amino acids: CASSYLLAGGTDTQYF. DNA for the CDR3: TGTGCCAGCAGTTACTTACTAGCGGGAGGAACAGATACGCAGTATTTT.

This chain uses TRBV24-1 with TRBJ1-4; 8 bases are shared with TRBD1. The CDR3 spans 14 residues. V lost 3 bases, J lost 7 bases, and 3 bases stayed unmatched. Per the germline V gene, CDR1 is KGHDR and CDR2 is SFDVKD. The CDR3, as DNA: TGTGCCACCAGTGATACAGGACAGGGTGAAAAACTGTTTTTT. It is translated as CATSDTGQGEKLFF.

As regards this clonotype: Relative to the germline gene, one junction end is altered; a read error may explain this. The CDR3 bases are TGTGTCACCAGCAGAGAGCCCCACGGAAAAGAGACCCAGTACTTC. It codes for CVTSREPHGKETQYF. The chain combines TRBV15 with TRBJ2-5; D is uncertain. The CDR3 is made up of 15 amino acids. Germline V gene data show CDR1 as LNHNV and CDR2 as YYDKDF (reference sequence).

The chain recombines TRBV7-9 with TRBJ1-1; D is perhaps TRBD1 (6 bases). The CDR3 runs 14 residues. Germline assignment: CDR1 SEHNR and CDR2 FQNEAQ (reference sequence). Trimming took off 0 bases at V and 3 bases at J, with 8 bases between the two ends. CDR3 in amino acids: CASSLATGYTEAFF. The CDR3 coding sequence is TGTGCCAGCAGCTTAGCGACAGGATACACTGAAGCTTTCTTT.

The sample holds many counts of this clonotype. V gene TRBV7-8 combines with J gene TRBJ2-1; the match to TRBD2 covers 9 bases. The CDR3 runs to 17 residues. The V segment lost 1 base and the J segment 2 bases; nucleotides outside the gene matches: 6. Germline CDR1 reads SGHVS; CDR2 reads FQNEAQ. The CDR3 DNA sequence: TGTGCCAGCAGCTTAGATTTTCTAGCGGGAACCTACAATGAGCAGTTCTTC. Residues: CASSLDFLAGTYNEQFF.

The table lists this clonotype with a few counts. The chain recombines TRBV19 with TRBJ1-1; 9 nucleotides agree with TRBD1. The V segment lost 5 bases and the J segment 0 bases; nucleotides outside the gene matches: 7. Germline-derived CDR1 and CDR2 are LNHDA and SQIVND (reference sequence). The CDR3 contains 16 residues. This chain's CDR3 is CASSLRTGAVNTEAFF. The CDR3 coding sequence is TGTGCCAGTAGTCTTCGGACAGGGGCGGTGAACACTGAAGCTTTCTTT.

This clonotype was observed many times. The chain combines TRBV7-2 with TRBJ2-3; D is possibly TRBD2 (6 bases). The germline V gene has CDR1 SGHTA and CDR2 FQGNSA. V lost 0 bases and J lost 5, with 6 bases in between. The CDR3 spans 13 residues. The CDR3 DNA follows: TGTGCCAGCAGCTTAGCGCGGGGAGATACGCAGTATTTT. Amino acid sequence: CASSLARGDTQYF.

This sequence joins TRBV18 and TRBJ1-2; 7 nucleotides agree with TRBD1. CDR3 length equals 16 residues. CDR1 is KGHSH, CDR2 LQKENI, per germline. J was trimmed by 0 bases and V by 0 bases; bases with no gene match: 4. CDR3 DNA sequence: TGTGCCAGCTCACCACCCCGGACAGGTCCTAACTATGGCTACACCTTC. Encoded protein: CASSPPRTGPNYGYTF. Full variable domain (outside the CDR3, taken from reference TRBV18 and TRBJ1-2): NAGVMQNPRHLVRRRGQEARLRCSPMKGHSHVYWYRQLPEEGLKFMVYLQKENIIDESGMPKERFSAEFPKEGPSILRIQQVVRGDSAAYFCASSPPRTGPNYGYTFGSGTRLTVV.

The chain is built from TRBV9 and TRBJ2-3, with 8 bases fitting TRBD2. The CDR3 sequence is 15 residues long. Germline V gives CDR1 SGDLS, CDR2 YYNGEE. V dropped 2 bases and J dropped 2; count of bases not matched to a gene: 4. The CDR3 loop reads CASSVSSGTTDTQYF. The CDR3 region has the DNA TGTGCCAGCAGCGTCAGTAGCGGGACCACAGATACGCAGTATTTT.

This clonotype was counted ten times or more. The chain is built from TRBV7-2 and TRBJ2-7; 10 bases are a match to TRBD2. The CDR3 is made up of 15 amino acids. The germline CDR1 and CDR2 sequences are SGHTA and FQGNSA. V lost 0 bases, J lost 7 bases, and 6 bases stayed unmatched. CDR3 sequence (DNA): TGTGCCAGCAGCTTAGCGCATAGCGGGAGGTTGGAGCAGTACGTC. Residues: CASSLAHSGRLEQYV.

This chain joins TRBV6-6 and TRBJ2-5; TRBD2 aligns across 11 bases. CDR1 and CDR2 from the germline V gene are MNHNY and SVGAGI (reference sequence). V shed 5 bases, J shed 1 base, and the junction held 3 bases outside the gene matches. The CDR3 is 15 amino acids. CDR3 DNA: TGTGCCAGCAGTCCGGGACTAGCGGTCCAAGAGACCCAGTACTTC. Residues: CASSPGLAVQETQYF.

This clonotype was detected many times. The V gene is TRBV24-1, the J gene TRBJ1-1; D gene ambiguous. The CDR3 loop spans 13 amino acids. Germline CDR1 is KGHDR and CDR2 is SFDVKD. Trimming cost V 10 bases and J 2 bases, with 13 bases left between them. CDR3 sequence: CATTDSLNTEAFF. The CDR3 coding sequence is TGTGCCACTACTGACTCGCTCAACACTGAAGCTTTCTTT.

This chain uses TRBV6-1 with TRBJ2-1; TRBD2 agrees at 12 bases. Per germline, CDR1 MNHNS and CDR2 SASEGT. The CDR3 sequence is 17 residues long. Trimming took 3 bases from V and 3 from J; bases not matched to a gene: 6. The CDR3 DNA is TGTGCCAGCAGTGAGGGACTAGCGGGCCCCCTCTACAATGAGCAGTTCTTC. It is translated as CASSEGLAGPLYNEQFF.

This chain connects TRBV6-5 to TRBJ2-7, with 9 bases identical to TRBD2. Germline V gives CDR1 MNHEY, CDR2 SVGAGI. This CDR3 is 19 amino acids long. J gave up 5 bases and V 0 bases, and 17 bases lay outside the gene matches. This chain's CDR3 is CASSYSGGGGGAYSHEQYF. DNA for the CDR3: TGTGCCAGCAGTTACTCAGGGGGGGGCGGGGGGGCCTATTCCCACGAGCAGTACTTC.

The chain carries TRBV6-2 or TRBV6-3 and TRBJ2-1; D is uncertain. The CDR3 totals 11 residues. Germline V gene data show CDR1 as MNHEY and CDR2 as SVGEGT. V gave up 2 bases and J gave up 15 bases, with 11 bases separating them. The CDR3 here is CASSYPDARFF. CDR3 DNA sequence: TGTGCCAGCAGTTACCCTGACGCTCGGTTCTTC.

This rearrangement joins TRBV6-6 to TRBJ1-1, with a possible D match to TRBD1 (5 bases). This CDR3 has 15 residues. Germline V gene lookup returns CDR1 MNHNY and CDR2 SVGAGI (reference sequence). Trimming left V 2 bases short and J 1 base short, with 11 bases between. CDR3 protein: CASSYKVRENTEAFF. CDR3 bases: TGTGCCAGCAGTTACAAGGTCAGGGAGAACACTGAAGCTTTCTTT.

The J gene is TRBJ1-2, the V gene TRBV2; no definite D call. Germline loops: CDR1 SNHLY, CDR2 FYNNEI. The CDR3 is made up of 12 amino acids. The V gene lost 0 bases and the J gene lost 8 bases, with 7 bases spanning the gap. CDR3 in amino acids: CASSEAYGGYTF. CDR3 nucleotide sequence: TGTGCCAGCAGTGAAGCCTATGGGGGCTACACCTTC.

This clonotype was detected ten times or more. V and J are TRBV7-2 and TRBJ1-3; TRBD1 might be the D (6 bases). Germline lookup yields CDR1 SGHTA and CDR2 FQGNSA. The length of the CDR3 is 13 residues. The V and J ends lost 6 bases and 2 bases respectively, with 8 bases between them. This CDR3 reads CASRGQTGNTIYF. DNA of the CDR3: TGTGCCAGCAGGGGACAAACTGGAAACACCATATATTTT.

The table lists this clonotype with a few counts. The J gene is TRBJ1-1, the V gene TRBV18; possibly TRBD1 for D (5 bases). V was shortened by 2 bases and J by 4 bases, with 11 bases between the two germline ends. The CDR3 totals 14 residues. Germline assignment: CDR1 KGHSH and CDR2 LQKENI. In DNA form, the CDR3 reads TGTGCCAGCTCACCAGTCAGGGTCGGCACTGAAGCTTTCTTT. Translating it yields CASSPVRVGTEAFF.

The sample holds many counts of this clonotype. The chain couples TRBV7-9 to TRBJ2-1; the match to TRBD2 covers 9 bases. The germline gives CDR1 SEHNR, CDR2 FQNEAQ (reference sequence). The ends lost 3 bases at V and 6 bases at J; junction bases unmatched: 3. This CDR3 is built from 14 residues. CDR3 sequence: CASSFSGRTNEQFF. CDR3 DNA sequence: TGTGCCAGCAGCTTTAGCGGGAGAACCAATGAGCAGTTCTTC.

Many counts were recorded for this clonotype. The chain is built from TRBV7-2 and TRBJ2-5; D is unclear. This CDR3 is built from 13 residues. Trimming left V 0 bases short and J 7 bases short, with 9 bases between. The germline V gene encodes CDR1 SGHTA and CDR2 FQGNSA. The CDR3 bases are TGTGCCAGCAGCTTAGCAGGGTACGGGACCCAGTACTTC. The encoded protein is CASSLAGYGTQYF.

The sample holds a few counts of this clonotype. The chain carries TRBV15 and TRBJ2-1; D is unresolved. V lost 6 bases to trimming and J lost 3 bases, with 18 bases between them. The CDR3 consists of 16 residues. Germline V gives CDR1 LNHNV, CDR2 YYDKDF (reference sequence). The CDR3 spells CATRPDRRTFYNEQFF. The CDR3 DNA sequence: TGTGCCACCAGGCCAGATCGGCGGACCTTCTACAATGAGCAGTTCTTC.

The CDR3, as DNA: TGTGCCAGCAGCGCGGACAGGGGGGGTTACGAGCAGTACTTC. It codes for CASSADRGGYEQYF. The chain employs TRBV7-2 and TRBJ2-7; 10 bases map to TRBD1. Looked up from germline, CDR1 is SGHTA and CDR2 is FQGNSA. With 5 bases clipped from V and 4 bases from J, the junction kept 5 bases outside the gene matches. The CDR3 sequence is 14 residues long.

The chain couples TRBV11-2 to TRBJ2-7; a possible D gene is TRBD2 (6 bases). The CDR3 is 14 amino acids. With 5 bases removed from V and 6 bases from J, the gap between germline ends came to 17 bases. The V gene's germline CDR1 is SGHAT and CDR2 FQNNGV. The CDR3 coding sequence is TGTGCCAGCAGCGACGTTTCGGGAGTTTTCGAGCAGTACGTC. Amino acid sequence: CASSDVSGVFEQYV.

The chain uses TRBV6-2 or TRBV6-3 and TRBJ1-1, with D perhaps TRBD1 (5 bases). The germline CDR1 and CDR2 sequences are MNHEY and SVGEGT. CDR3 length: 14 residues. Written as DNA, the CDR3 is TGTGCAACCAGGTTAAGTGGACAGAACACTGAAGCTTTCTTT. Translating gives CATRLSGQNTEAFF.